Presented here are 30 T cell receptor beta chains from one specimen sequenced in a study of STAT5B mutations in CD4+ large granular lymphocyte leukemia. Sequencing used immunoSEQ multiplex PCR; TCRdb keeps in-frame clones, though not all of them. The sample carries 30,000 or so clones, approximately 80% recorded once. The specimen was CD4+ T cells from blood buffy coats. These receptors originate from a human donor in good health.

The chain joins TRBV10-3 to TRBJ1-6, with TRBD1 matching over 10 bases. Germline CDR1 ENHRY, CDR2 SYGVKD. CDR3 length equals 16 residues. The junction had 15 bases not matched to a gene; V was cut back by 10 bases and J by 9 bases. The CDR3 DNA reads TGTGCCACCGCCATACTCCCGGACAGGGGGGGTTCACCCCTCCACTTT. Translation: CATAILPDRGGSPLHF.

The chain uses TRBV5-1 and TRBJ2-2, with a tentative D call TRBD2 (6 bases). Germline CDR1 and CDR2: SGHRS and YFSETQ. The CDR3 is 16 residues long. The V gene lost 0 bases and the J gene lost 7 bases, with 16 bases spanning the gap. The CDR3 loop reads CASSLDVAGKGGELFF. The DNA of the CDR3 is TGCGCCAGCAGCTTGGATGTGGCGGGGAAGGGCGGGGAGCTGTTTTTT.

The chain recombines TRBV15 with TRBJ1-5; maybe TRBD1 (5 bases). The CDR3 runs to 15 residues. Between the trimmed V and J ends, which lost 5 bases and 4 bases, there was a span of 15 bases. Germline V gives CDR1 LNHNV, CDR2 YYDKDF (reference sequence). The CDR3 DNA sequence: TGTGCCACCAGCCGAGGGACGGCAGAGAATCAGCCCCAGCATTTT. It specifies CATSRGTAENQPQHF.

The V and J genes are TRBV5-4 and TRBJ2-5; possibly TRBD1 or TRBD2 for D (5 bases each). CDR1 SGHNT and CDR2 YYREEE come from the germline V gene (reference sequence). This CDR3 contains 14 residues. The V gene lost 4 bases and the J gene lost 2 bases, with 12 bases spanning the gap. CDR3 sequence (DNA): TGTGCCAGCAGCATCTGGGACGTACAAGAGACCCAGTACTTC. Protein: CASSIWDVQETQYF.

The chain carries TRBV6-1 and TRBJ2-6; D is uncertain. This CDR3 region has 17 residues. Between the trimmed V and J ends, which lost 2 bases and 0 bases, there was a span of 11 bases. Germline values: CDR1 MNHNS, CDR2 SASEGT. The CDR3 coding sequence is TGTGCCAGCAGTGAATTGGTCAGCAACTCTGGGGCCAACGTCCTGACTTTC. Translating gives CASSELVSNSGANVLTF.

The chain has TRBV9 and TRBJ2-1; perhaps TRBD1 as D (5 bases). V was pared by 0 bases and J by 5 bases, with 15 bases between. This CDR3 comprises 16 residues. Germline V lookup: CDR1 SGDLS, CDR2 YYNGEE. CDR3 coding DNA: TGTGCCAGCAGCGTAGATCCAAGGGGAAAGGACAATGAGCAGTTCTTC. Residues: CASSVDPRGKDNEQFF.

This chain joins TRBV27 and TRBJ1-4; D is unresolved. Trimming pared 3 bases from V and 7 bases from J, leaving 18 bases between. Germline CDR1 reads MNHEY; CDR2 reads SMNVEV (reference sequence). The CDR3 sequence is 16 residues long. The CDR3 reads CASSLSTSGRGEKLFF. Written as DNA, the CDR3 is TGTGCCAGCAGTTTGTCCACCTCCGGTCGGGGTGAAAAACTGTTTTTT.

This clone came up once. The chain employs TRBV6-6 and TRBJ2-7; no firm D call. Deletions cut 4 bases from V and 7 bases from J, with 8 bases between. The CDR3 is 11 residues long. Germline loops: CDR1 MNHNY, CDR2 SVGAGI (reference sequence). CDR3 coding DNA: TGTGCCAGCAGTTCTCCCGGAGAGCAGTACTTC. Protein: CASSSPGEQYF.

This clone was observed a single time. This rearrangement joins TRBV7-8 to TRBJ1-2; 7 nucleotides align to TRBD1. This CDR3 spans 15 amino acids. The V gene's germline CDR1 is SGHVS and CDR2 FQNEAQ. The V segment lost 5 bases and the J segment 4 bases; nucleotides outside the gene matches: 10. CDR3 protein: CASSPNRGPGYGYTF. The CDR3 region has the DNA TGTGCCAGCAGCCCAAACAGGGGTCCGGGCTATGGCTACACCTTC.

The CDR3 nucleotides read TGTGCCAGCTCACCACCTAACAGTCTAGCCAAAAACATTCAGTACTTC. It translates to CASSPPNSLAKNIQYF. This sequence joins TRBV18 and TRBJ2-4; unclear D gene. The V and J ends lost 0 bases and 0 bases respectively, with 9 bases between them. Germline CDR1 KGHSH, CDR2 LQKENI. There are 16 residues in the CDR3.

V and J are TRBV27 and TRBJ2-2; 10 nucleotides agree with TRBD1. There are 14 residues in the CDR3. The V gene's germline CDR1 is MNHEY and CDR2 SMNVEV (reference sequence). V trimming: 8 bases; J trimming: 2 bases; junction bases outside the gene matches: 2. For the CDR3, the DNA is TGTGCCAGCCGGGACAGGGGAAACACCGGGGAGCTGTTTTTT. It is translated as CASRDRGNTGELFF.

The genes are TRBV5-4 and TRBJ1-4; possible D gene TRBD1, 6 bases. Germline V CDR1 and CDR2: SGHNT, YYREEE (reference sequence). The CDR3 sequence is 14 residues long. Between the trimmed V and J ends, which lost 0 bases and 8 bases, there was a span of 11 bases. CDR3 DNA: TGTGCCAGCAGCTTGGCCAGGGGAGGGGAAAAACTGTTTTTT. It is translated as CASSLARGGEKLFF.

This clone was observed a few times. The gene calls are TRBV19 and TRBJ1-2; D might be TRBD1 (6 bases). V dropped 3 bases and J dropped 4 bases, with 18 bases sitting between them. The V gene's germline CDR1 is LNHDA and CDR2 SQIVND (reference sequence). The CDR3 spans 16 residues. CDR3 in amino acids: CASSIRTASGGYGYTF. CDR3 sequence (DNA): TGTGCCAGTAGTATCCGGACAGCCTCGGGCGGCTATGGCTACACCTTC. The full variable domain, rest sourced from reference TRBV19 and TRBJ1-2, is DGGITQSPKYLFRKEGQNVTLSCEQNLNHDAMYWYRQDPGQGLRLIYYSQIVNDFQKGDIAEGYSVSREKKESFPLTVTSAQKNPTAFYLCASSIRTASGGYGYTFGSGTRLTVV.

As regards this clone: At one boundary the junction diverges from the germline segment, which might be a read error. The chain couples TRBV7-8 to TRBJ2-7; D perhaps matches TRBD1 (7 bases). The germline V gene has CDR1 SGHVS and CDR2 FQNEAQ. This CDR3 has 16 amino acids. The CDR3 DNA reads TGTGCCAGCAGCCTAGCCAGACAGGGAGGTTCCTACGAGCAGTACTTC. Amino acids: CASSLARQGGSYEQYF.

This clone appeared once. V gene TRBV5-1 combines with J gene TRBJ2-1; 16 nucleotides line up with TRBD2. The CDR3 is made up of 16 amino acids. Germline V lookup: CDR1 SGHRS, CDR2 YFSETQ. V was clipped by 4 bases and J by 8 bases; unmatched bases: 6. The DNA for the CDR3 is TGCGCCAGCAGCCAGGGGACTAGCGGGGGGGCCCATGAGCAGTTCTTC. It translates to CASSQGTSGGAHEQFF.

The chain links TRBV14 to TRBJ2-3; the D is unclear. CDR1 and CDR2 (germline): SGHDN, FVKESK. CDR3 size: 15 residues. V shed 0 bases and J shed 0 bases, with 7 bases lying between them. Written as DNA, the CDR3 is TGTGCCAGCAGCCAAGATTCGGCCAGCACAGATACGCAGTATTTT. It specifies CASSQDSASTDTQYF.

The CDR3 nucleotides read TGTGCCAGCAGCCCCGGGACAGGGAAGTCAGATACGCAGTATTTT. It yields the protein CASSPGTGKSDTQYF. The J gene is TRBJ2-3, the V gene TRBV11-3, with 9 bases aligning to TRBD1. The CDR3 consists of 15 residues. CDR1 is SGHNT and CDR2 is YENEEA in the germline V gene. V gave up 5 bases and J gave up 4 bases; unmatched junction bases: 7. The complete variable domain, with remaining parts taken from reference TRBV11-3 and TRBJ2-3, reads EAGVVQSPRYKIIEKKQPVAFWCNPISGHNTLYWYLQNLGQGPELLIRYENEEAVDDSQLPKDRFSAERLKGVDSTLKIQPAELGDSAVYLCASSPGTGKSDTQYFGPGTRLTVL.

V and J are TRBV2 and TRBJ2-2, with D possibly matching TRBD1 (6 bases). Germline assignment: CDR1 SNHLY and CDR2 FYNNEI. Trimming cost V 11 bases and J 8 bases, with 18 bases left between them. The CDR3 has 13 residues. The CDR3, as DNA: TGTGCCGGTAAAGCAGGGGCTGGAGGGGAGCTGTTTTTT. Protein product: CAGKAGAGGELFF.

J is TRBJ2-7 and V is TRBV11-2, with 10 bases identical to TRBD1. The trim removed 0 bases at V and 7 bases at J, leaving 6 bases unmatched. CDR3 length equals 15 residues. Germline V gives CDR1 SGHAT, CDR2 FQNNGV. The CDR3: CASSLEGTGVGEQYF. The CDR3 DNA is TGTGCCAGCAGCTTAGAAGGGACAGGGGTGGGAGAGCAGTACTTC.

The V gene is TRBV6-5, the J gene TRBJ1-1; the D gene is possibly TRBD1 (5 bases). The germline V gene encodes CDR1 MNHEY and CDR2 SVGAGI. Trimming stripped 2 bases from V and 7 bases from J, with 11 bases between. The CDR3 runs to 13 residues. This chain's CDR3 is CASSYPKGNEAFF. The CDR3 bases are TGTGCCAGCAGTTACCCCAAGGGGAATGAAGCTTTCTTT.

The V and J genes are TRBV19 and TRBJ2-3; 10 positions agree with TRBD2. V trimming: 3 bases; J trimming: 1 base; junction bases outside the gene matches: 10. The CDR3 totals 18 residues. Germline-derived CDR1 and CDR2 are LNHDA and SQIVND (reference sequence). The CDR3 nucleotides read TGTGCCAGTAGTATCAAAGCGGGAGGGTGGGTCGGCACAGATACGCAGTATTTT. Translated: CASSIKAGGWVGTDTQYF.

CDR3 amino acids: CASSARAGNTGELFF. The CDR3 DNA sequence: TGTGCCAGCAGTGCTAGGGCAGGGAACACCGGGGAGCTGTTTTTT. V usage is TRBV2 and J usage is TRBJ2-2, with D uncertain. There are 15 residues in the CDR3. Trimming stripped 4 bases from V and 1 base from J, with 10 bases between. In germline, CDR1 is SNHLY, CDR2 FYNNEI. The variable domain in full, with the rest retrieved from reference TRBV2 and TRBJ2-2, is EPEVTQTPSHQVTQMGQEVILRCVPISNHLYFYWYRQILGQKVEFLVSFYNNEISEKSEIFDDQFSVERPDGSNFTLKIRSTKLEDSAMYFCASSARAGNTGELFFGEGSRLTVL.

J is TRBJ1-2 and V is TRBV5-5, with D tentatively TRBD1 (6 bases). V shed 0 bases and J shed 0 bases, with 9 bases lying between them. Germline CDR1 is SGHKS and CDR2 is YYEKEE (reference sequence). The CDR3 has 15 residues. CDR3 bases: TGTGCCAGCAGCTTGGGGGGACAAGCTAACTATGGCTACACCTTC. Its translation is CASSLGGQANYGYTF.

The chain employs TRBV4-1 and TRBJ1-2, with D unclear. This CDR3 is 13 amino acids long. Trimming took off 4 bases at V and 6 bases at J, with 12 bases between the two ends. Germline V gene data show CDR1 as MGHRA and CDR2 as YSYEKL. Written as DNA, the CDR3 is TGCGCCAGCAGCCTTCGGCCTGCGGATGGCTACACCTTC. It codes for CASSLRPADGYTF.

The chain has TRBV7-8 and TRBJ1-1; D is unclear. Germline V gene sequence: CDR1 SGHVS, CDR2 FQNEAQ. The V and J ends lost 2 bases and 4 bases respectively, with 11 bases between them. The CDR3 loop spans 14 amino acids. In DNA, the CDR3 is TGTGCCAGCAGCTTAAGAGGCGCCGGCACTGAAGCTTTCTTT. Translated: CASSLRGAGTEAFF. The entire variable domain, with the rest obtained from reference TRBV7-8 and TRBJ1-1, is as follows: GAGVSQSPRYKVAKRGQDVALRCDPISGHVSLFWYQQALGQGPEFLTYFQNEAQLDKSGLPSDRFFAERPEGSVSTLKIQRTQQEDSAVYLCASSLRGAGTEAFFGQGTRLTVV.

CDR3 DNA: TGTGCCAGTAGTATTTTCGTGAATGAGCAGTTCTTC. Translation gives CASSIFVNEQFF. This sequence joins TRBV19 and TRBJ2-1; D unresolved. The germline V gene encodes CDR1 LNHDA and CDR2 SQIVND (reference sequence). This CDR3 has 12 amino acids. Deletions cut 3 bases from V and 7 bases from J, with 7 bases between.

The genes are TRBV11-2 and TRBJ1-6; the match to TRBD1 covers 9 bases. V dropped 1 base and J dropped 6; count of bases not matched to a gene: 7. Germline CDR1 SGHAT, CDR2 FQNNGV. The CDR3 has 17 residues. CDR3 in amino acids: CASSLVRTGAFNSPLHF. The CDR3 DNA reads TGTGCCAGCAGCTTAGTGCGGACAGGGGCCTTTAATTCACCCCTCCACTTT.

In nucleotides, the CDR3 is TGTGCCAGTAGTATACGGTGGCCGAACAATGAGCAGTTCTTC. Its translation is CASSIRWPNNEQFF. The rearrangement links TRBV19 to TRBJ2-1; D uncertain. V dropped 2 bases and J dropped 5 bases, with 10 bases sitting between them. The CDR3 is 14 residues long. CDR1 LNHDA and CDR2 SQIVND come from the germline V gene (reference sequence).

The rearrangement links TRBV2 to TRBJ2-5; D is uncertain. The germline gives CDR1 SNHLY, CDR2 FYNNEI. CDR3 length equals 15 residues. V lost 6 bases, J lost 7 bases, and 21 bases lay in between. CDR3 region: CASSERAMVRRTQYF. CDR3 in DNA: TGTGCCAGCAGCGAAAGGGCGATGGTAAGAAGGACCCAGTACTTC.

V usage is TRBV9 and J usage is TRBJ2-5, with 9 bases identical to TRBD2. Germline V gene lookup returns CDR1 SGDLS and CDR2 YYNGEE. The CDR3 covers 16 residues. Trimming cost V 0 bases and J 7 bases; bases outside gene matches: 10. The CDR3 sequence: CASSVATSGLWGTQYF. The CDR3 DNA follows: TGTGCCAGCAGCGTAGCGACTAGCGGTCTGTGGGGGACCCAGTACTTC.